The 3 T cell receptor beta chains presented below share a single source sample, sequenced in a study of T-cell memory formation after mild COVID-19. TCRdb reprocessed the 5' RACE reads with MiXCR, giving one entry per CDR3 protein. This table holds 550,000 to 700,000 distinct CDR3 sequences, roughly 17% found once. The sample comprised PBMCs or a T cell subset sorted from them (not recorded which). These TCRs come from an adult woman who had mild COVID-19 (a few samples of this study predate the infection). Cell type and time point are not known.

The sample holds a few counts of this clonotype. The chain carries TRBV5-1 and TRBJ2-3, with D hard to call. Germline values: CDR1 SGHRS, CDR2 YFSETQ. Between the trimmed V and J ends, which lost 0 bases and 5 bases, there was a span of 10 bases. This CDR3 spans 14 amino acids. The CDR3 protein is CASSLEQPQDTQYF. Here the CDR3 DNA reads TGCGCCAGCAGCTTGGAACAGCCTCAAGATACGCAGTATTTT.

This clonotype appeared a few times. This rearrangement joins TRBV12-3 or TRBV12-4 to TRBJ2-1; D not resolved. V lost 6 bases and J 7 bases, leaving 4 bases between the germline ends. The CDR3 has 10 residues. The DNA for the CDR3 is TGTGCCAGCAGGGCTAATGAGCAGTTCTTC. Residues: CASRANEQFF.

A few counts support this clonotype. This chain links TRBV19 with TRBJ1-1; no clear D gene. Trimming cost V 7 bases and J 0 bases, with 21 bases left between them. The CDR3 length is 17 residues. Germline CDR1 is LNHDA and CDR2 is SQIVND (reference sequence). The CDR3 sequence: CASTLDTTVSLNTEAFF. CDR3 nucleotides: TGTGCCAGTACCTTAGACACGACGGTTTCCTTGAACACTGAAGCTTTCTTT.